The T cell receptor (beta chain) under discussion was sequenced for a study of blood T cells in healthy people across ages. Findings and caveats of the study: Both higher diversity and more naive CD4+ cells marked long-lived donors when set against aged donors.

Germline V CDR1 and CDR2: SGDLS, YYNGEE. Trimming stripped 0 bases from V and 1 base from J, with 5 bases between. The CDR3 has 15 amino acids. A few counts support this clonotype. Its antigen remains unidentified. For the second PCR, which ran for about 7 to 11 cycles, a sample-barcoded 5' primer and a J-beta primer mix were used. Carrying 12 random nucleotides, a template-switch adaptor labeled each individual cDNA molecule. TCRdb itself ran the 5' RACE reads through MiXCR, one entry per CDR3 protein. The repertoire holds hundreds of thousands of distinct CDR3 sequences, more than 20% seen once, with around 10% in the top ten. These same records also appear under a second study, on T cells of mothers and their children. From that report: Donation was provided by three healthy Caucasian mothers along with their six children. The study found slightly higher but non-significant overlap in related versus unrelated mother-child pairs.

Source material: blood. This chain links TRBV9 with TRBJ2-6; D unclear. This receptor was obtained from a boy aged 5-17 years in good health. In nucleotides, the CDR3 is TGTGCCAGCAGCGTAGACAGTTCTGGGGCCAACGTCCTGACTTTC. It yields the protein CASSVDSSGANVLTF.